The 18 T cell receptor beta chains given below trace back to one sample, sequenced in a study of chemoradiotherapy in HPV16-positive cancers. TCRdb's copy holds only in-frame clones and misses some; the assay was immunoSEQ multiplex PCR. The profile shows around 29,000 clones, 91% of them singletons. This sample comprised blood, obtained from a patient who underwent chemoradiotherapy. These receptors were taken from a human donor with HPV-associated anogenital cancer.

The chain joins TRBV19 to TRBJ1-1, with TRBD1 matching 7 bases. From germline, CDR1 is LNHDA and CDR2 SQIVND (reference sequence). V dropped 5 bases and J dropped 2; count of bases not matched to a gene: 11. CDR3 length: 16 amino acids. CDR3 nucleotides: TGTGCCAGTAGTTTACCCCTCGGGACAGCTAACACTGAAGCTTTCTTT. Translating it yields CASSLPLGTANTEAFF.

The J gene is TRBJ1-5, the V gene TRBV28; D possibly corresponds to TRBD1 (6 bases). The CDR3 has 18 amino acids. V was shortened by 0 bases and J by 0 bases, with 15 bases between the two germline ends. Per the germline V gene, CDR1 is MDHEN and CDR2 is SYDVKM. As DNA, the CDR3 is TGTGCCAGCAGTTTATGGGTCCCTAAACAGGGTAGCAATCAGCCCCAGCATTTT. Residues: CASSLWVPKQGSNQPQHF.

The rearrangement uses TRBV18 and TRBJ1-1; 8 nucleotides align to TRBD1. CDR3 length: 13 residues. Looked up from germline, CDR1 is KGHSH and CDR2 is LQKENI. V lost 3 bases, J lost 8 bases, and 5 bases stayed unmatched. The CDR3 spells CASSPGDRYEAFF. The DNA for the CDR3 is TGTGCCAGCTCACCGGGGGACAGGTACGAAGCTTTCTTT.

This chain links TRBV6-5 with TRBJ2-7; the D gene is possibly TRBD2 (6 bases). There are 13 residues in the CDR3. Germline-derived CDR1 and CDR2 are MNHEY and SVGAGI. The germline V and J ends were trimmed by 5 bases and 6 bases, with 14 bases remaining between them. The CDR3, as DNA: TGTGCCAGCAGTCCGATGGGGGGTTTCGAGCAGTACTTC. This codes for CASSPMGGFEQYF.

The CDR3 DNA follows: TGTGCCAGCAGCCCGATGTGGGGGATCGGTATGGGATATCAGCCCCAGCATTTT. Amino acid sequence: CASSPMWGIGMGYQPQHF. The chain uses TRBV7-6 and TRBJ1-5, with D perhaps matching TRBD1 (5 bases). This CDR3 spans 18 amino acids. The V gene lost 5 bases and the J gene lost 5 bases, with 25 bases spanning the gap. Germline CDR1 reads SGHVS; CDR2 reads FNYEAQ.

The gene calls are TRBV5-1 and TRBJ1-2; D may be TRBD1 (5 bases). The length of the CDR3 is 11 residues. Trimming pared 4 bases from V and 7 bases from J, leaving 8 bases between. In germline, CDR1 is SGHRS, CDR2 YFSETQ. CDR3: CASSLTGGYTF. The CDR3, as DNA: TGCGCCAGCAGCCTAACAGGTGGCTACACCTTC.

V usage is TRBV27 and J usage is TRBJ2-7; the D gene is possibly TRBD2 (6 bases). The V gene's germline CDR1 is MNHEY and CDR2 SMNVEV (reference sequence). The germline V and J ends were trimmed by 3 bases and 4 bases, with 13 bases remaining between them. This CDR3 is built from 14 residues. The CDR3 reads CASSFGGNLYEQYF. CDR3 nucleotide sequence: TGTGCCAGCAGTTTCGGCGGGAATCTATACGAGCAGTACTTC.

The V call is TRBV5-1, the J call TRBJ1-1; 7 bases match TRBD1. Germline CDR1 and CDR2: SGHRS and YFSETQ. V dropped 4 bases and J dropped 1; count of bases not matched to a gene: 4. This CDR3 is 14 amino acids long. In DNA, the CDR3 is TGCGCCAGCAGCGGACAGGTCGCGAACACTGAAGCTTTCTTT. It yields the protein CASSGQVANTEAFF.

This chain connects TRBV14 to TRBJ1-1; D uncertain. Per germline, CDR1 SGHDN and CDR2 FVKESK. Trimming removed 4 bases from V and 1 base from J, with 7 bases in between. The CDR3 covers 13 residues. As DNA, the CDR3 is TGTGCCAGCAGCCTCCAGCCGAACACTGAAGCTTTCTTT. This sequence encodes CASSLQPNTEAFF.

V is TRBV7-3 and J is TRBJ2-1; D might be TRBD1 (5 bases). CDR1 SGHTA and CDR2 FQGTGA come from the germline V gene. This CDR3 is 16 amino acids long. Between the trimmed V and J ends, which lost 3 bases and 8 bases, there was a span of 20 bases. The CDR3, as DNA: TGTGCCAGCAGCTTCTCTAACATGCAGGGTTGGGATGAGCAGTTCTTC. This encodes CASSFSNMQGWDEQFF.

V gene TRBV27 combines with J gene TRBJ2-7; D gene uncertain. The CDR3 runs 13 residues. The germline CDR1 and CDR2 sequences are MNHEY and SMNVEV (reference sequence). The V and J ends lost 4 bases and 7 bases respectively, with 14 bases between them. DNA for the CDR3: TGTGCCAGCAGTTCCGGACCCGCCGGGGAGCAGTACTTC. The encoded protein is CASSSGPAGEQYF.

J is TRBJ2-7 and V is TRBV7-2; D perhaps matches TRBD2 (6 bases). V was trimmed by 1 base and J by 0 bases, leaving 10 bases between them. CDR3 length: 15 amino acids. The germline V gene encodes CDR1 SGHTA and CDR2 FQGNSA. As DNA, the CDR3 is TGTGCCAGCAGCTTAGTTAGCGGTAGCTCCTACGAGCAGTACTTC. It codes for CASSLVSGSSYEQYF.

V and J are TRBV5-6 and TRBJ2-5, with 8 bases lining up with TRBD1. CDR3 size: 14 residues. Germline V gives CDR1 SGHDT, CDR2 YYEEEE. After removal of 6 bases from V and 4 bases from J, the junction contained 8 bases not matched to a gene. CDR3: CASMGQGAGETQYF. CDR3 sequence (DNA): TGTGCCAGCATGGGGCAGGGGGCCGGAGAGACCCAGTACTTC.

The J gene is TRBJ2-2, the V gene TRBV7-9; D is uncertain. CDR3 length: 14 residues. With 3 bases removed from V and 4 bases from J, the gap between germline ends came to 9 bases. Per the germline V gene, CDR1 is SEHNR and CDR2 is FQNEAQ (reference sequence). The CDR3 loop is CASSFASSTGELFF. In nucleotides, the CDR3 is TGTGCCAGCAGCTTTGCCTCGAGCACCGGGGAGCTGTTTTTT.

This clone qualifies as medium-sized. This sample includes further DNA sequences coding for the same CDR3. V and J are TRBV19 and TRBJ2-7; D is unresolved. CDR1 is LNHDA and CDR2 is SQIVND in the germline V gene (reference sequence). V was shortened by 1 base and J by 3 bases, with 10 bases between the two germline ends. The CDR3 is 14 amino acids. The CDR3, as DNA: TGTGCCAGTAGTATAGGGGCTCGTGGCTACGAGCAGTACTTC. Encoded protein: CASSIGARGYEQYF.

The J gene is TRBJ2-2, the V gene TRBV28, with a possible D match to TRBD2 (6 bases). With 4 bases removed from V and 5 bases from J, the gap between germline ends came to 17 bases. Germline CDR1 reads MDHEN; CDR2 reads SYDVKM. The length of the CDR3 is 16 residues. As DNA, the CDR3 is TGTGCCAGCAGTTGGGCCTCGTCGGGGGTAACCGGGGAGCTGTTTTTT. Its protein product is CASSWASSGVTGELFF.

This clone was seen only a few times. The V gene is TRBV2, the J gene TRBJ1-2, with 9 bases that match TRBD1. The CDR3 length is 15 residues. The V and J ends lost 2 bases and 7 bases, in that order; junction bases with no gene match: 8. Germline CDR1 is SNHLY and CDR2 is FYNNEI. In DNA, the CDR3 is TGTGCCAGCAGTGAATCACAGGGGGCATATCGTGGCTACACCTTC. It encodes CASSESQGAYRGYTF. The full variable domain, in which reference TRBV2 and TRBJ1-2 provide the parts outside the CDR3, is EPEVTQTPSHQVTQMGQEVILRCVPISNHLYFYWYRQILGQKVEFLVSFYNNEISEKSEIFDDQFSVERPDGSNFTLKIRSTKLEDSAMYFCASSESQGAYRGYTFGSGTRLTVV.

The gene calls are TRBV7-8 and TRBJ2-1; TRBD2 aligns across 12 bases. Trimming at V came to 1 base and at J to 7 bases, leaving 8 bases not matched to a gene. From germline, CDR1 is SGHVS and CDR2 FQNEAQ. The CDR3 extends over 17 amino acids. The CDR3 reads CASSLETSGGRWNEQFF. CDR3 nucleotides: TGTGCCAGCAGCTTAGAGACTAGCGGGGGCCGGTGGAATGAGCAGTTCTTC.